This is a list of T cell receptor beta chains from one sample in a study of control samples from healthy donors and cancer patients. Clones were sequenced by immunoSEQ multiplex PCR, and TCRdb holds only the in-frame ones, with some missing. The sample lists around 150,000 clones, just under 95% occurring once. The sample comprised blood. All receptors derive from a woman in her forties in good health. Each CDR3 is given with its conserved first and last residue. D genes are given only for firm matches. Some rows have no size entry. The others give once, few or many, or a class for an expanded clone.

CATSGREGTGSGYTF | NA | TRBJ1-2 | NA | NA | TRBV10-3 | 15
CAVYDSNQPQHF | TGTGCAGTGTACGATAGCAATCAGCCCCAGCATTTT | TRBJ1-5 | NA | NA | TRBV29-1 | 12
CASTGSGANVLTF | TGTGCCAGCACAGGCTCTGGGGCCAACGTCCTGACTTTC | TRBJ2-6 | NA | NA | TRBV6-5 | 13
CASSLWTGESGRYTF | TGTGCCAGCAGCTTATGGACAGGGGAGTCGGGACGCTACACCTTC | TRBJ1-2 | NA | TRBD1 | TRBV7-8 | 15
CASSLGLQDEQYF | TGCGCCAGCAGCTTGGGACTTCAGGACGAGCAGTACTTC | TRBJ2-7 | NA | NA | TRBV5-1 | 13
CASRPGSNTEAFF | TGCGCCAGTCGACCGGGATCGAACACTGAAGCTTTCTTT | TRBJ1-1 | NA | NA | TRBV5-1 | 13
CASSLLITSGGSTDTQYF | TGTGCCAGCAGCTTGCTAATAACTAGCGGGGGAAGCACAGATACGCAGTATTTT | TRBJ2-3 | NA | TRBD2 | TRBV11-2 | 18
CASSRTPANTEAFF | TGTGCCAGCAGCCGAACTCCAGCTAACACTGAAGCTTTCTTT | TRBJ1-1 | NA | NA | TRBV5-5 | 14
CASRIQTGNTIYF | TGTGCCAGTAGGATACAGACCGGAAACACCATATATTTT | TRBJ1-3 | NA | NA | TRBV19 | 13
CASILGVSTEQFF | TGTGCCAGCATCTTAGGGGTAAGCACTGAGCAGTTCTTC | TRBJ2-1 | NA | NA | TRBV12-3/TRBV12-4 | 13
CASSQVGEWATQYF | TGCGCCAGCAGCCAAGTTGGGGAGTGGGCGACCCAGTACTTC | TRBJ2-5 | NA | NA | TRBV4-1 | 14
CASSVGGSAGQPQHF | TGTGCCAGCAGCGTAGGCGGGAGCGCGGGGCAGCCCCAGCATTTT | TRBJ1-5 | NA | NA | TRBV9 | 15
CASRKDQPQHF | TGTGCCAGCAGGAAAGATCAGCCCCAGCATTTT | TRBJ1-5 | NA | NA | TRBV6-5 | 11
CSVEGTGAFF | TGCAGCGTTGAGGGAACTGGGGCTTTCTTT | TRBJ1-1 | NA | NA | TRBV29-1 | 10
CASNQGWGSPLHF | TGTGCCAGTAACCAGGGGTGGGGTTCACCCCTCCACTTT | TRBJ1-6 | NA | NA | TRBV19 | 13
CASSAAEDRLYGYTF | TGTGCCAGCAGTGCAGCCGAAGACCGACTGTATGGCTACACCTTC | TRBJ1-2 | NA | NA | TRBV6-1 | 15
CASSWGPNTEAFF | TGTGCCAGCAGCTGGGGACCGAACACTGAAGCTTTCTTT | TRBJ1-1 | NA | NA | TRBV11-3 | 13
CASSAQRGSDTQYF | TGTGCCAGTAGTGCCCAGCGGGGCTCAGATACGCAGTATTTT | TRBJ2-3 | NA | TRBD2 | TRBV19 | 14
CASSVGHGSETQYF | TGTGCCAGCAGCGTAGGTCACGGGTCAGAGACCCAGTACTTC | TRBJ2-5 | NA | NA | TRBV9 | 14
CASSFSASGNYEQYF | TGTGCCAGCAGCTTTTCTGCTAGCGGGAACTACGAGCAGTACTTC | TRBJ2-7 | once | TRBD2 | TRBV7-2 | 15
CASSLGGSNSPLHF | TGTGCCAGCAGCTTAGGTGGCAGTAATTCACCCCTCCACTTT | TRBJ1-6 | NA | NA | TRBV11-3 | 14
CASSEAQGPFYEQYF | TGTGCCAGCAGTGAAGCGCAGGGTCCTTTCTACGAGCAGTACTTC | TRBJ2-7 | NA | NA | TRBV6-1 | 15
CASSFDAYNEQFF | TGCGCCAGCAGCTTCGATGCTTACAATGAGCAGTTCTTC | TRBJ2-1 | NA | NA | TRBV5-1 | 13
CASSQDRVGGHSYLNYNEQFF | TGCGCCAGCAGCCAAGATAGGGTGGGGGGACACTCCTACCTTAATTACAATGAGCAGTTCTTC | TRBJ2-1 | once | NA | TRBV4-3 | 21
CASSPKRGIYNEQFF | TGTGCCAGCAGCCCCAAGCGGGGGATCTACAATGAGCAGTTCTTC | TRBJ2-1 | once | TRBD2 | TRBV7-6 | 15
CASSQEASFDEQFF | TGCGCCAGCAGCCAAGAGGCTAGCTTCGATGAGCAGTTCTTC | TRBJ2-1 | NA | NA | TRBV4-3 | 14
CASSATGNNEKLFF | TGTGCCAGCAGCGCAACAGGGAACAATGAAAAACTGTTTTTT | TRBJ1-4 | NA | NA | TRBV9 | 14
CASSPLFGGDEQFF | TGTGCCAGCTCACCACTTTTCGGGGGCGATGAGCAGTTCTTC | TRBJ2-1 | NA | NA | TRBV18 | 14
CASSLDQGWAEQYF | TGTGCCAGCAGCTTGGACCAGGGTTGGGCCGAGCAGTACTTC | TRBJ2-7 | NA | NA | TRBV5-4 | 14
CASSPASTGYNSPLHF | TGCGCCAGCAGCCCGGCCTCGACAGGTTATAATTCACCCCTCCACTTT | TRBJ1-6 | NA | NA | TRBV4-3 | 16